Shown below are 10 T cell receptor beta chains from a single sample sequenced in a study of Ad26.COV2.S vaccination and SARS-CoV-2 variants. The treatment: about 20 received Ad26.COV2.S at low or high dose, single or two shots; about 5 received placebo; per-sample allocation not given. Sampling took place 63 days after the first vaccine or placebo injection. The method was immunoSEQ multiplex PCR; TCRdb's version includes in-frame clones alone and lacks a portion of them. The sample records hundreds of thousands of clones, around 92% being singletons. The source material was peripheral blood, sampled in a trial of Ad26.COV2.S vaccine versus placebo. These receptor sequences come from a person aged 18-60 years who received the Ad26.COV2.S COVID-19 vaccine or a placebo.

The rearrangement links TRBV5-6 to TRBJ1-1; no definite D call. Germline values: CDR1 SGHDT, CDR2 YYEEEE. The germline V and J ends were trimmed by 2 bases and 0 bases, with 8 bases remaining between them. This CDR3 is 14 amino acids long. CDR3 in amino acids: CASSLEGLNTEAFF. CDR3 sequence (DNA): TGTGCCAGCAGCTTAGAGGGATTGAACACTGAAGCTTTCTTT.

As concerns this clone: The same CDR3 also results from other DNA sequences found in this sample. The rearrangement links TRBV5-1 to TRBJ1-5; possible D gene TRBD1, 6 bases. Trimming took 0 bases from V and 4 from J, leaving 8 bases between them. Looked up from germline, CDR1 is SGHRS and CDR2 is YFSETQ. The CDR3 covers 14 residues. CDR3 amino acids: CASSLEGGNQPQHF. Here the CDR3 DNA reads TGCGCCAGCAGCTTGGAGGGGGGGAATCAGCCCCAGCATTTT.

The rearrangement joins TRBV21-1 to TRBJ1-5. TRBV21-1 is termed a pseudogene. CDR3 length: 19 residues. CDR3 coding DNA: TGTGCCAGCAGCAAAGTAGGGTTTGGCCCCCTTTATAGCAATCAGCCCCAGCATTTT. Its translation: CASSKVGFGPLYSNQPQHF.

This rearrangement joins TRBV5-6 to TRBJ1-6; unclear D gene. Germline CDR1 is SGHDT and CDR2 is YYEEEE. The CDR3 has 14 residues. Deletions cut 0 bases from V and 6 bases from J, with 7 bases between. DNA of the CDR3: TGTGCCAGCAGCTTGGACTACGGTAATTCACCCCTCCACTTT. Its protein product is CASSLDYGNSPLHF.

This sequence joins TRBV5-8 and TRBJ2-7; D remains ambiguous. V shed 3 bases and J shed 0 bases, with 16 bases lying between them. The germline V gene has CDR1 SGHTS and CDR2 YDEGEE. This CDR3 has 16 amino acids. For the CDR3, the DNA is TGTGCCAGCAGCTCCCACATCAGCCCGGGCTCCTACGAGCAGTACTTC. Translated, it gives CASSSHISPGSYEQYF.

The V call is TRBV5-8, the J call TRBJ1-5; TRBD1 matches at 9 bases. The CDR3 spans 16 residues. J was trimmed by 1 base and V by 5 bases; bases with no gene match: 7. From germline, CDR1 is SGHTS and CDR2 YDEGEE. The DNA of the CDR3 is TGTGCCAGCAGAAAACAGGGGGCACTCAGCAATCAGCCCCAGCATTTT. Residues: CASRKQGALSNQPQHF.

This clone was seen only once. This chain links TRBV2 with TRBJ2-7; D may be TRBD1 or TRBD2 (5 bases each). This CDR3 contains 14 residues. CDR1 and CDR2 (germline): SNHLY, FYNNEI. V was shortened by 5 bases and J by 7 bases, with 18 bases between the two germline ends. The CDR3 DNA sequence: TGTGCCAGCAGTCAACCGCCCGGGGCTGAAGAGCAGTACTTC. Its protein is CASSQPPGAEEQYF.

The chain links TRBV5-8 to TRBJ2-1; TRBD1 aligns across 7 bases. This CDR3 is built from 17 residues. From germline, CDR1 is SGHTS and CDR2 YDEGEE. V was pared by 0 bases and J by 6 bases, with 12 bases of the junction left unmatched. The DNA of the CDR3 is TGTGCCAGCAGCTTGGTGATAACAGGGGTTTCAATCAATGAGCAGTTCTTC. It yields the protein CASSLVITGVSINEQFF.

The V gene is TRBV5-1, the J gene TRBJ1-1, with D tentatively TRBD1 (6 bases). V lost 1 base, J lost 0 bases, and 13 bases lay in between. CDR1 is SGHRS and CDR2 is YFSETQ in the germline V gene. The CDR3 sequence is 16 residues long. This chain's CDR3 is CASSLWKDRLNTEAFF. In DNA form, the CDR3 reads TGCGCCAGCAGCTTGTGGAAAGACAGGCTGAACACTGAAGCTTTCTTT.

V usage is TRBV6-5 and J usage is TRBJ2-7; D is unclear. The CDR3 runs to 15 residues. Germline values: CDR1 MNHEY, CDR2 SVGAGI. Between the trimmed V and J ends, which lost 10 bases and 3 bases, there was a span of 22 bases. The CDR3 loop is CATHALRQYFYEQYF. In DNA, the CDR3 is TGTGCCACCCACGCCCTGAGGCAGTATTTCTACGAGCAGTACTTC.